This TCR beta chain was identified during a study of blood T cell repertoires in COVID-19. TCRdb's table, derived via immunoSEQ multiplex PCR, lists solely in-frame clones and lacks some. This table has around 260,000 clones, about 87% appearing once. From germline, CDR1 is MDHEN and CDR2 SYDVKM. V shed 5 bases and J 4 bases; nucleotides not matched to a gene: 4. The CDR3 sequence is 13 residues long. The receptor was derived from a woman aged 55-69 years with COVID-19, enrolled during active disease. This sequence joins TRBV28 and TRBJ1-2; TRBD1 aligns across 7 bases. The sequenced sample was peripheral blood. The chain's CDR3 is CASSEGQSYGYTF. The CDR3 DNA is TGTGCCAGCAGTGAGGGACAGAGCTATGGCTACACCTTC.